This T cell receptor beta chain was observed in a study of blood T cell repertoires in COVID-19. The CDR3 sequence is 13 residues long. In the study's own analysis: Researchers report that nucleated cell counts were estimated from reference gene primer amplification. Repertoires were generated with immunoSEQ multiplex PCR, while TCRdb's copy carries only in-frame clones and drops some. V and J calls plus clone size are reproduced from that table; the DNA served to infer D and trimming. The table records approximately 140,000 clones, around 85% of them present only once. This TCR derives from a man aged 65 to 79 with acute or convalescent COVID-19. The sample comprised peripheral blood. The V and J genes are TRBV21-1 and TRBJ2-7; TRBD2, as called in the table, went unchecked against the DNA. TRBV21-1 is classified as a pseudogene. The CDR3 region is CARAIRVAYEQYF. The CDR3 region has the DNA TGTGCCCGCGCTATTCGGGTGGCCTACGAGCAGTACTTC.